A selection of T cell receptor beta chains follows, all from one sample in a study of cytotoxic CD8 clonotypes in ibrutinib-treated CLL. Using immunoSEQ multiplex PCR, the repertoire was profiled, and TCRdb retains in-frame clones only, with some absent. Here the sample spans 45,000 or so clones, nearly 70% being singletons. Source: PBMCs, taken after 12 months of ibrutinib treatment. Receptor source: a human donor with chronic lymphocytic leukemia. CDR3s include the opening cysteine and the closing phenylalanine or tryptophan.

j_call v_call cdr3_aa
TRBJ2-1 TRBV5-1 CASSLMTGREQFF
TRBJ2-3 TRBV5-1 CASSLRGLSTDTQYF
TRBJ1-2 TRBV9 CASSSPPGGFGNYGYTF
TRBJ1-5 TRBV7-8 CASSNLGRSNQPQHF
TRBJ1-2 TRBV2 CASSSFNGRPVGDGYTF
TRBJ1-5 TRBV6-1 CASSEAGGRQPQHF
TRBJ2-3 TRBV7-2 CASSLVDRGQDTQYF
TRBJ2-2 TRBV19 CASSPTGTGELFF
TRBJ1-1 TRBV9 CASSPRTGVSQTEAFF
TRBJ1-1 TRBV27 CASSFGKYSVSLRDTEAFF
TRBJ2-3 TRBV7-9 CASSLARQGNTDTQYF
TRBJ2-2 TRBV5-1 CASSHGLADTGELFF
TRBJ1-2 TRBV29-1 CSVEQGYTF
TRBJ2-7 TRBV5-1 CASSFRASYEQYF
TRBJ2-7 TRBV7-6 CASSLYPARDEQYF
TRBJ1-2 TRBV30 CAWTQTGANYGYTF
TRBJ1-6 TRBV6-5 CASIGQGGNSPLHF
TRBJ2-5 TRBV4-2 CASSQNVESQETQYF
TRBJ2-6 TRBV5-5 CASSLVGTGESGANVLTF
TRBJ1-2 TRBV5-6 CASSSTGSYHYGYTF
TRBJ1-5 TRBV6-5 CASSWNSNQPQHF
TRBJ2-7 TRBV5-1 CASSLGGAGQVLSYEQYF
TRBJ2-2 TRBV6-1 CASDRNTGELFF
TRBJ1-2 TRBV28 CASRSGTGIFYGYTF
TRBJ2-5 TRBV19 CASSTGTTQETQYF
TRBJ1-2 TRBV28 CASMGYREDGYTF
TRBJ2-1 TRBV25-1 CASSASGRIYEQFF
TRBJ1-5 TRBV7-9 CASSQEDRSNQPQHF